The rows below give T cell receptor beta chains drawn from one sample of a study of CD8 T cells in ankylosing spondylitis. TCRdb independently ran MiXCR on the 5' RACE reads; one entry per CDR3 protein. The profile shows about 250,000 distinct CDR3 sequences, under 20% of them singletons. The sample comprised blood, either unsorted or a sorted T cell fraction (not recorded which). The receptors derive from a male donor with ankylosing spondylitis or in good health (not recorded which). CDR3s leave out the opening cysteine and the closing phenylalanine or tryptophan. The D gene is left open where the match is weak.

d_call: NA; v_call: TRBV27; j_call: TRBJ2-7; cdr3_aa: ASSTQGYEQY
d_call: NA; v_call: TRBV11-2; j_call: TRBJ2-1; cdr3_aa: ASSTYRDHDNEQF
d_call: TRBD2; v_call: TRBV5-6; j_call: TRBJ2-2; cdr3_aa: ASSLEGGRASGELF
d_call: NA; v_call: TRBV7-9; j_call: TRBJ2-1; cdr3_aa: ASSTLDNEQF
d_call: TRBD2; v_call: TRBV11-2; j_call: TRBJ2-1; cdr3_aa: ASSLVLVGLAGGSYNEQF
d_call: NA; v_call: TRBV29-1; j_call: TRBJ2-2; cdr3_aa: SVLQGSNTGELF
d_call: NA; v_call: TRBV12-5; j_call: TRBJ2-3; cdr3_aa: ASGLSGLTDTQY
d_call: NA; v_call: TRBV9; j_call: TRBJ2-4; cdr3_aa: ASSATLSGVQY
d_call: TRBD2; v_call: TRBV4-1; j_call: TRBJ2-5; cdr3_aa: ASSQDWLSGRLDFQETQY
d_call: TRBD1; v_call: TRBV29-1; j_call: TRBJ1-2; cdr3_aa: SVEEAGGNYGYT
d_call: TRBD1; v_call: TRBV2; j_call: TRBJ1-1; cdr3_aa: ASSEGWAGGVNTEAF
d_call: TRBD2; v_call: TRBV7-3; j_call: TRBJ2-1; cdr3_aa: ASSPNDGGRYYNEQF
d_call: TRBD1; v_call: TRBV29-1; j_call: TRBJ2-7; cdr3_aa: SVERTGRYEQY
d_call: NA; v_call: TRBV25-1; j_call: TRBJ2-7; cdr3_aa: ASSERGGDISYEQY
d_call: NA; v_call: TRBV4-1; j_call: TRBJ2-2; cdr3_aa: ASSHVGLPSGPNTGELF
d_call: NA; v_call: TRBV11-2; j_call: TRBJ2-1; cdr3_aa: ASSSGLGGSKNEQF
d_call: TRBD1; v_call: TRBV4-1; j_call: TRBJ2-3; cdr3_aa: ASSQAITRQGFRTDTQY
d_call: NA; v_call: TRBV7-8; j_call: TRBJ2-2; cdr3_aa: ASSLIQFYRGELF
d_call: NA; v_call: TRBV27; j_call: TRBJ2-1; cdr3_aa: ASRGNDPYNEQF
d_call: NA; v_call: TRBV10-3; j_call: TRBJ2-2; cdr3_aa: AISEAGNTGELF
d_call: TRBD2; v_call: TRBV7-3; j_call: TRBJ2-3; cdr3_aa: ASSLTGTSGSHTDTQY
d_call: NA; v_call: TRBV4-3; j_call: TRBJ1-4; cdr3_aa: ASSQERLGALEKLF
d_call: NA; v_call: TRBV5-1; j_call: TRBJ2-7; cdr3_aa: ASSFTTGTYEQY
d_call: NA; v_call: TRBV4-1; j_call: TRBJ2-2; cdr3_aa: ASSQTGSGELF
d_call: NA; v_call: TRBV12-3/TRBV12-4; j_call: TRBJ2-3; cdr3_aa: ASSTETDTQY
d_call: NA; v_call: TRBV5-4; j_call: TRBJ1-6; cdr3_aa: ASSLPGQAVEGLH
d_call: NA; v_call: TRBV29-1; j_call: TRBJ2-5; cdr3_aa: SVLGTDWETQY
d_call: NA; v_call: TRBV5-1; j_call: TRBJ2-1; cdr3_aa: ASSLSEYNEQF
d_call: NA; v_call: TRBV20-1; j_call: TRBJ2-2; cdr3_aa: SAREDLSNGESGELF
d_call: NA; v_call: TRBV3-1; j_call: TRBJ2-1; cdr3_aa: ASSHDVQNNEQF
d_call: TRBD1; v_call: TRBV28; j_call: TRBJ2-5; cdr3_aa: ASADRGVPQY
d_call: TRBD2; v_call: TRBV12-3/TRBV12-4; j_call: TRBJ2-1; cdr3_aa: ACSFLASGRPRSYNEQF
d_call: NA; v_call: TRBV7-8; j_call: TRBJ1-3; cdr3_aa: ASSLDPGVNTIY
d_call: NA; v_call: TRBV2; j_call: TRBJ2-5; cdr3_aa: ASSDAQGRETQY
d_call: TRBD2; v_call: TRBV7-2; j_call: TRBJ2-3; cdr3_aa: ASSQPNSGRGTDTQY
d_call: TRBD2; v_call: TRBV20-1; j_call: TRBJ2-5; cdr3_aa: SARDLAGDSQETQY
d_call: NA; v_call: TRBV27; j_call: TRBJ2-7; cdr3_aa: ASSLAWGSSYEQY
d_call: NA; v_call: TRBV6-2/TRBV6-3; j_call: TRBJ2-3; cdr3_aa: ASSYLGNTDTQY
d_call: NA; v_call: TRBV10-2; j_call: TRBJ2-5; cdr3_aa: ASSVGGLETQY
d_call: TRBD2; v_call: TRBV5-1; j_call: TRBJ2-7; cdr3_aa: ASSLESSGRAGAYEQY
d_call: NA; v_call: TRBV4-1; j_call: TRBJ2-2; cdr3_aa: ASSQPTGLSTGELF
d_call: TRBD1; v_call: TRBV6-1; j_call: TRBJ2-1; cdr3_aa: ASSHETGGSYNEQF
d_call: NA; v_call: TRBV5-1; j_call: TRBJ2-7; cdr3_aa: ASSFAGRDLYEQY
d_call: TRBD1; v_call: TRBV19; j_call: TRBJ2-5; cdr3_aa: ASSYIQGTASQETQY
d_call: TRBD2; v_call: TRBV7-8; j_call: TRBJ2-1; cdr3_aa: ASSLRSTSGRADEQF
d_call: TRBD1; v_call: TRBV28; j_call: TRBJ2-1; cdr3_aa: ASSGGTGNEYNEQF
d_call: NA; v_call: TRBV10-3; j_call: TRBJ1-1; cdr3_aa: AISDLLGTPNTEAF
d_call: TRBD2; v_call: TRBV2; j_call: TRBJ2-1; cdr3_aa: ASYASGNYNEQF
d_call: NA; v_call: TRBV12-3/TRBV12-4; j_call: TRBJ1-5; cdr3_aa: ASSLQGHQPQH
d_call: NA; v_call: TRBV4-1; j_call: TRBJ2-1; cdr3_aa: ASSQDKGQYNEQF
d_call: NA; v_call: TRBV7-1; j_call: TRBJ2-7; cdr3_aa: ASSPGRRGPLGHYEQY
d_call: NA; v_call: TRBV9; j_call: TRBJ2-5; cdr3_aa: ASSASSALYETQY
d_call: NA; v_call: TRBV12-3/TRBV12-4; j_call: TRBJ2-5; cdr3_aa: ASTAIVGGVETQY